The clone carrying this T cell receptor beta chain was seen at least ten times. The CDR3 extends over 13 amino acids. V dropped 7 bases and J dropped 7 bases, with 16 bases sitting between them. CDR1 and CDR2 from the germline V gene are MGHRA and YSYEKL. This record comes from a study of read filtering for tumor transcriptome and immune sequencing. Study background: Patients were approximately 17 male and around 15 female, mean age 65.9 years, range about 47 to 80. Whole-transcriptome libraries were prepared after DNase treatment.

Molecular barcoded adaptors covering alpha/delta and beta/gamma chains were used on 400 to 450 ng RNA. One entry per CDR3 protein results from TCRdb running MiXCR on the reads. The sample carries more than 100,000 distinct CDR3 sequences, about an eighth recorded once. The sample taken for sequencing was a population of CD138-negative cells sorted from bone marrow. The rearrangement links TRBV4-1 to TRBJ1-1; tentative D call: TRBD1 (6 bases). This clonotype originated in a donor at least 40 years old with multiple myeloma. DNA for the CDR3: TGCGCCAGCACCAAACAGGGACGAGTTGAAGCTTTCTTT. Translation gives CASTKQGRVEAFF.